This TCR beta chain was observed in a study of blood T cell repertoires in COVID-19. Germline assignment: CDR1 SGHNT and CDR2 YYREEE (reference sequence). Trimming took 4 bases from V and 5 from J, leaving 12 bases between them. The CDR3 sequence is 14 residues long. TCRdb keeps only in-frame clones here, not all; method: immunoSEQ multiplex PCR. The sample has approximately 68,000 clones; roughly 80% are singletons. This clone was seen a single time. Sequenced: peripheral blood. This rearrangement joins TRBV5-4 to TRBJ1-4, with D unclear. This TCR derives from a human donor in a cohort sampled during active COVID-19. The CDR3 coding sequence is TGTGCCAGCAGCGCGAAGGGAGGCAATGAAAAACTGTTTTTT. Its protein product is CASSAKGGNEKLFF.